This entry describes one TCR beta chain. Its antigen remains unidentified. Source study methods: Sequence data from immunoSEQ were junction-only and lacked quality scores; consequently, filtering differed. TCRdb keeps only in-frame clones here, not all; method: immunoSEQ multiplex PCR. Clone size and the V and J calls come from that table; the DNA yielded D and trimming. The top ten hold about 12% of the sample, which has hundreds of thousands of clones, 77% seen once. This record belongs to a study of shared clonotypes between healthy human individuals. Study outcomes and limitations: Having only a few donors restricted how much genetic and exposure-history diversity was captured.

Recent acute infections and vaccinations were absent in the healthy HIV-negative adult donors. Unsorted samples drew genomic DNA from 100 million or so PBMCs. The CDR3 is 15 amino acids. The germline V gene has CDR1 SGHDN and CDR2 FVKESK. The trim removed 2 bases at V and 7 bases at J, leaving 5 bases unmatched. The sequence came from a woman aged 40 to 55 in good health. Some clones in this sample may be carry-over from other donors' samples. This rearrangement joins TRBV14 to TRBJ2-1; 10 bases are a match to TRBD2. Sequenced input: PBMCs. This chain's CDR3 is CASSQLAGALNEQFF. In DNA form, the CDR3 reads TGTGCCAGCAGCCAACTAGCGGGAGCTTTAAATGAGCAGTTCTTC.